This TCR beta chain was sequenced during a study of identical twins. A universal primer site arose from template switching, and cDNA bore unique molecular identifiers. TCRdb ran MiXCR on the 5' RACE reads and lists one entry per CDR3 protein. The sample shows approximately 680,000 distinct CDR3 sequences, about 7.1% of them seen only once. The sample holds a few counts of this clonotype. There are 15 residues in the CDR3. In germline, CDR1 is SNHLY, CDR2 FYNNEI. Trimming removed 1 base at V and 2 bases at J, with 6 bases between. The same sample was also studied in work on yellow fever vaccine responses in identical twins.

V and J are TRBV2 and TRBJ2-6; tentatively, D is TRBD1 (5 bases). Sequencing was carried out using PBMCs. The source of this sequence is a woman younger than 35 in good health. The CDR3 DNA follows: TGTGCCAGCAGTGAAGAAGGGGCTGGGGCCAACGTCCTGACTTTC. This translates into CASSEEGAGANVLTF.